This T cell receptor (beta chain) was documented in a study of shared clonotypes between healthy human individuals. Regarding the study as a whole: There were few donors, and this limited the genetic and exposure-history diversity represented.

Here immunoSEQ multiplex PCR was the method, and the copy in TCRdb shows in-frame clones only, minus some. This table holds about 1.4 million clones, around 97% found once. A note on this clone: Its target is not known.

V lost 4 bases and J lost 7, with 19 bases in between. Germline loops: CDR1 SQVTM, CDR2 ANQGSEA. The CDR3 extends over 14 amino acids. The source material was naive CD4+ T cells sorted from blood. Stated subset: CD45RA+ positively selected. The rearrangement links TRBV29-1 to TRBJ1-2; D gene uncertain. The clonotype comes from a man aged 25 to 45 in good health. The CDR3 region is CSVVGQAPARGYTF. DNA for the CDR3: TGCAGCGTTGTAGGGCAGGCCCCGGCCCGTGGCTACACCTTC.